This TCR beta chain appears in the sequencing data of a study of blood T cell repertoires in COVID-19. Study details: Specimens from acute and convalescent COVID-19 originated in the United States, Italy and Spain.

The sample holds one count of this clone. Assay used: immunoSEQ multiplex PCR; TCRdb lists only in-frame clones, some missing. The data hold under 300,000 clones, with more than 80% observed a single time. The specimen was peripheral blood. This clonotype was sampled from a woman aged 25 to 45 with active or convalescent COVID-19.

DNA of the CDR3: TGTGCCAGCAGCCCCGAGGGGACTAGGGACAATGAGCAGTTCTTC. Protein: CASSPEGTRDNEQFF. The chain joins TRBV9 to TRBJ2-1; 8 bases map to TRBD2. The germline gives CDR1 SGDLS, CDR2 YYNGEE. The CDR3 runs to 15 residues. The trim removed 4 bases at V and 5 bases at J, leaving 8 bases unmatched.